The 15 T cell receptor beta chains reported below all come from one sample, sequenced in a study of blood T cells in healthy people across ages (dated by TCRdb to between 2014 and 2016). Receptor libraries were prepared by 5' RACE. The sequencer was an Illumina HiSeq 2500. A second 7 to 11 cycle PCR used a sample-barcoded 5' primer and a J-beta primer mix. The raw public reads went through TCRdb reprocessing: fastp at Q25, MiXCR clone calling, in-frame beta chains kept. CDR3 protein duplicates are merged, each entry listing the most common genes and DNA. Within this sample are 950,000 to 1,200,000 distinct CDR3 sequences, with less than 45% of them counted one time only. The leading ten clones occupy about an eighth of the sample. Source material: blood. Every receptor here comes from a young man in good health.

This chain uses TRBV28 with TRBJ2-3; D remains unclear. The CDR3 has 15 amino acids. Deletions cut 6 bases from V and 3 bases from J, with 16 bases between. Germline lookup yields CDR1 MDHEN and CDR2 SYDVKM. CDR3 in DNA: TGTGCCAGCAGCCCCCCTCATCCCACGACAGATACGCAGTATTTT. It encodes CASSPPHPTTDTQYF.

The V call is TRBV12-3 or TRBV12-4, the J call TRBJ1-2; perhaps TRBD1 as D (6 bases). This CDR3 region has 16 residues. The V end was cut by 6 bases, the J end by 4 bases, with 21 bases between. The CDR3 nucleotides read TGTGCCAGCAGCCATTCGACAGGAGGAGGTCCCTATGGCTACACCTTC. Encoded protein: CASSHSTGGGPYGYTF.

J is TRBJ1-6 and V is TRBV11-2; 11 bases align to TRBD1. Germline V gene data show CDR1 as SGHAT and CDR2 as FQNNGV. The CDR3 contains 19 residues. J gave up 5 bases and V 0 bases, and 9 bases lay outside the gene matches. As DNA, the CDR3 is TGTGCCAGCAGCTTAGAGGACAGGGGGCGAAAGAAGGATAATTCACCCCTCCACTTT. It codes for CASSLEDRGRKKDNSPLHF.

This clonotype was observed a few times. This rearrangement joins TRBV21-1 to TRBJ1-4; the D segment call TRBD1 is taken from the table without a DNA check. TRBV21-1 is deemed a pseudogene. This CDR3 contains 17 residues. The DNA for the CDR3 is TGTGCCAGCAGCAAAGGGGGTAGGGACAGGGTAAATGAAAAACTGTTTTTT. Its protein product is CASSKGGRDRVNEKLFF.

This chain connects TRBV12-3 or TRBV12-4 to TRBJ2-3, with 10 bases lining up with TRBD2. Unmatched junction bases numbered 5, after V lost 3 bases and J lost 5 bases. The CDR3 length is 15 residues. This chain's CDR3 is CASSFGSGGRDTQYF. DNA for the CDR3: TGTGCCAGCAGTTTTGGTAGCGGGGGGAGAGATACGCAGTATTTT.

The J gene is TRBJ1-1, the V gene TRBV6-2 or TRBV6-3; a weak D match, TRBD1 (5 bases). Trimming left V 7 bases short and J 10 bases short, with 13 bases between. Looked up from germline, CDR1 is MNHEY and CDR2 is SVGEGT. This CDR3 is 11 amino acids long. The CDR3 protein is CASKRTGVAFF. CDR3 bases: TGTGCCAGCAAAAGAACGGGGGTAGCTTTCTTT.

The chain uses TRBV9 and TRBJ2-1, with TRBD1 matching 10 bases. Looked up from germline, CDR1 is SGDLS and CDR2 is YYNGEE. V shed 4 bases and J 0 bases; nucleotides not matched to a gene: 7. This CDR3 spans 17 amino acids. CDR3 DNA sequence: TGTGCCAGCAGCCTACGGGACAGGGGCGACTCCTACAATGAGCAGTTCTTC. It specifies CASSLRDRGDSYNEQFF.

This clonotype was found many times. The chain has TRBV20-1 and TRBJ2-1, with 14 bases that match TRBD2. V gave up 6 bases and J gave up 5 bases; unmatched junction bases: 9. The CDR3 is 16 residues long. Looked up from germline, CDR1 is DFQATT and CDR2 is SNEGSKA (reference sequence). In DNA form, the CDR3 reads TGCAGTGCCGAGACTAGCGGGGGGGCCGTCGACAATGAGCAGTTCTTC. Amino acid sequence: CSAETSGGAVDNEQFF.

This clonotype turned up a few times. The gene calls are TRBV7-2 and TRBJ1-5, with D uncertain. The CDR3 runs 15 residues. Germline V gives CDR1 SGHTA, CDR2 FQGNSA. The ends were cut back, 4 bases at V and 5 bases at J, with 15 bases in the middle. CDR3: CASSSGFRVYQPQHF. The CDR3 bases are TGTGCCAGCAGCTCCGGGTTCCGGGTTTATCAGCCCCAGCATTTT.

V is TRBV29-1 and J is TRBJ2-7; D perhaps matches TRBD1 (5 bases). Trimming left V 0 bases short and J 0 bases short, with 24 bases between. Germline V CDR1 and CDR2: SQVTM, ANQGSEA. The CDR3 runs to 19 residues. CDR3 residues: CSVEDRRAGLPTSSYEQYF. Here the CDR3 DNA reads TGCAGCGTTGAAGACAGAAGGGCAGGGTTGCCTACGAGCTCCTACGAGCAGTACTTC.

The chain links TRBV28 to TRBJ2-1; D is perhaps TRBD1 (5 bases). Trimming removed 2 bases from V and 7 bases from J, with 15 bases in between. Germline V CDR1 and CDR2: MDHEN, SYDVKM. The CDR3 is 15 amino acids. DNA for the CDR3: TGTGCCAGCAGTTTACCCCCCACAGGTGCTAATGAGCAGTTCTTC. Protein product: CASSLPPTGANEQFF.

This clonotype was found many times. The rearrangement links TRBV27 to TRBJ2-5; a weak D match, TRBD1 (6 bases). Germline lookup yields CDR1 MNHEY and CDR2 SMNVEV (reference sequence). The CDR3 consists of 14 residues. The V end was cut by 2 bases, the J end by 5 bases, with 12 bases between. CDR3 sequence reads: CASSLLQGDETQYF. In DNA, the CDR3 is TGTGCCAGCAGTTTACTACAGGGTGACGAGACCCAGTACTTC.

In its sample, this clonotype was seen many times. The rearrangement links TRBV25-1 to TRBJ2-1; TRBD1 might be the D (6 bases). Germline CDR1 is MGHDK and CDR2 is SYGVNS. The CDR3 covers 13 residues. The V and J ends lost 6 bases and 4 bases respectively, with 10 bases between them. CDR3 DNA sequence: TGTGCCAGCAGACCGGACAGATACAATGAGCAGTTCTTC. Translation gives CASRPDRYNEQFF. The full variable domain, in which reference TRBV25-1 and TRBJ2-1 provide the parts outside the CDR3, is EADIYQTPRYLVIGTGKKITLECSQTMGHDKMYWYQQDPGMELHLIHYSYGVNSTEKGDLSSESTVSRIRTEHFPLTLESARPSHTSQYLCASRPDRYNEQFFGPGTRLTVL.

The table lists this clonotype with a count of one. A much larger clonotype is one base distant, so this may be a read error. The chain employs TRBV20-1 and TRBJ2-1; 11 bases match TRBD1. This CDR3 spans 14 amino acids. Germline CDR1 and CDR2: DFQATT and SNEGSKA (reference sequence). The CDR3 sequence is CSATGTGGHNGQFF. The CDR3 DNA sequence: TGCAGTGCTACGGGGACAGGGGGACACAATGGGCAGTTCTTC.

This clonotype was counted between two and nine times. This chain joins TRBV4-3 and TRBJ1-2, with TRBD1 identical over 10 bases. The CDR3 is 15 amino acids. With V trimmed by 0 bases and J by 7 bases, 5 bases remained unmatched. Germline V gene sequence: CDR1 LGHNA, CDR2 YSLEER. The CDR3 DNA follows: TGCGCCAGCAGCCAAGATCTCGGACAGGGGGGTGGCTACACCTTC. Translated: CASSQDLGQGGGYTF.